The rows below give T cell receptor beta chains drawn from one sample of a study of OX40 agonist ivuxolimab in advanced cancers. Generated by immunoSEQ multiplex PCR, the TCRdb table keeps only in-frame clones and is missing some. The sample contains fewer than 85,000 clones, 70% to 80% of which appear only once. The sequences come from CD4+ or CD8+ T cells sorted from blood, collected in a trial of the OX40 agonist ivuxolimab. The receptors were gathered from an adult with an advanced solid tumor such as melanoma, head and neck, liver or kidney cancer. The CDR3 runs from the conserved cysteine through the conserved F or W. The D gene is left open where the match is weak. Size is stated for part of the rows, as once, few or many counts, or as a class when the clone is expanded.

j_call,clone_size,d_call,v_call,cdr3_nt,cdr3_aa
TRBJ2-7,-,-,TRBV21-1,TGTGCCAGCAGCAAAACTGGCCGACTGAGATACGAGCAGTACTTC,CASSKTGRLRYEQYF
TRBJ1-4,-,TRBD1,TRBV2,TGTGCCAGCAGTTGGACAGGGGGAGAAAAACTGTTTTTT,CASSWTGGEKLFF
TRBJ1-5,-,-,TRBV2,TGTGCCAGCACGCCGAATAGCAATCAGCCCCAGCATTTT,CASTPNSNQPQHF
TRBJ2-1,-,TRBD2,TRBV9,TGTGCCAGCAGCGGGCCTAGCGGGCACTCCTACAATGAGCAGTTCTTC,CASSGPSGHSYNEQFF
TRBJ2-1,-,-,TRBV12-1,TGTGCCAGCATATATGGCGGGGCTAGCTCCTACAATGAGCAGTTCTTC,CASIYGGASSYNEQFF
TRBJ1-5,-,-,TRBV29-1,TGCAGCGTTGGGGCGGGGGGCAATCAGCCCCAGCATTTT,CSVGAGGNQPQHF
TRBJ1-2,once,TRBD1,TRBV18,TGTGCCAGCTCACCATCCTTGGGACAGGGAGGGACGAATGGCTACACCTTC,CASSPSLGQGGTNGYTF
TRBJ1-6,-,-,TRBV7-9,TGTGCCAGCAGCCAGACCAACTCCTATAATTCACCCCTCCACTTT,CASSQTNSYNSPLHF
TRBJ1-2,-,-,TRBV14,TGTGCCAGCAGCGGAGCAGGGAATTTGTTTGGCTACACCTTC,CASSGAGNLFGYTF
TRBJ2-5,-,TRBD1,TRBV30,TGTGCCTGGAGTGTAGGGACAGGGGCCCAAGAGACCCAGTACTTC,CAWSVGTGAQETQYF
TRBJ1-1,-,-,TRBV29-1,TGCAGCGCCAGCTGGGGGGAGGCCACTGAAGCTTTCTTT,CSASWGEATEAFF
TRBJ1-1,-,-,TRBV4-1,TGCGCCAGCAGCTTTCAGGGTGACACTGAAGCTTTCTTT,CASSFQGDTEAFF
TRBJ2-7,-,TRBD1,TRBV6-5,TGTGCCAGCAGTTACTCGGTGGGACAGGGGGCAAACGAGCAGTACTTC,CASSYSVGQGANEQYF
TRBJ1-5,-,TRBD1,TRBV7-9,TGTGCCAGCAGCCATCCAGGGGGGAATCAGCCCCAGCATTTT,CASSHPGGNQPQHF
TRBJ2-1,-,TRBD2,TRBV30,TGTGCCTGGAGTGATATAGGACGGCCGGGACTAGCGGGAGAGATTGGTGAGCAGTTCTTC,CAWSDIGRPGLAGEIGEQFF
TRBJ1-1,-,-,TRBV7-6,TGTGCCAGCAGCTTAACGGGTTACACTGAAGCTTTCTTT,CASSLTGYTEAFF
TRBJ1-2,-,-,TRBV25-1,TGTGCCAGCAGTGAATCGGAAGCACGAGTATTC,CASSESEARVF
TRBJ1-1,-,-,TRBV19,TGTGCCAGTAGTATCAGCGGACAGCTAGAGAACACTGAAGCTTTCTTT,CASSISGQLENTEAFF
TRBJ2-3,-,TRBD1,TRBV28,TGTGCCAGCGGACAGGGGGAAACAGATACGCAGTATTTT,CASGQGETDTQYF
TRBJ1-2,-,-,TRBV18,TGTGCCAGCTCACCAGAGGGGGTCAGGGGCTACACCTTC,CASSPEGVRGYTF
TRBJ1-3,-,-,TRBV30,TGTGCCTGGGGAGGTAGGACAGCCTCTGGAAACACCATATATTTT,CAWGGRTASGNTIYF
TRBJ1-5,few,-,TRBV7-9,TGTGCCAGCAGCTTAGGAGTCACCAATCAGCCCCAGCATTTT,CASSLGVTNQPQHF
TRBJ2-1,-,-,TRBV2,TGTGCCAGCAGGACCCTAGGTGAGCAGTTCTTC,CASRTLGEQFF
TRBJ2-3,-,-,TRBV27,TGTGCCAGCAGCCAGGGGTTTGCCACAGATACGCAGTATTTT,CASSQGFATDTQYF
TRBJ2-7,-,TRBD1,TRBV4-1,TGCGCCAGCAGCCTAGTTGGGGACAGGGACCACGAGCAGTACTTC,CASSLVGDRDHEQYF
TRBJ2-3,-,-,TRBV5-1,TGCGCCAGCAGCTTTTCGGTAGGGGGCACAGATACGCAGTATTTT,CASSFSVGGTDTQYF
TRBJ2-1,-,-,TRBV6-5,TGTGCCAGCAGCCGGGACCGGACTTACAATGAGCAGTTCTTC,CASSRDRTYNEQFF
TRBJ1-5,-,-,TRBV19,TGTGCCAGTAGTATAGGGACTTGGGGTAATCAGCCCCAGCATTTT,CASSIGTWGNQPQHF
TRBJ2-2,-,-,TRBV9,TGTGCCAGCAGCAGGGGAGACACCGGGGAGCTGTTTTTT,CASSRGDTGELFF
TRBJ2-7,-,TRBD2,TRBV30,TGTGCCTGGAGTGTACCTAGCGGGAGCTACGAGCAGTACTTC,CAWSVPSGSYEQYF